The rows below give T cell receptor beta chains drawn from one sample of a study of T cells in Graves' hyperthyroidism and ophthalmopathy. TCRdb re-called the multiplex PCR reads through MiXCR, storing one row per CDR3 protein. The data hold around 350,000 distinct CDR3 sequences, with about a sixth observed a single time. The material sequenced was blood. All receptors come from a woman under 30 with Graves' hyperthyroidism that later progressed to Graves' ophthalmopathy. CDR3s include the opening cysteine and the closing phenylalanine or tryptophan. D genes are given only for firm matches. Expanded clones are given a class, and other clones once, few, many or no size at all.

size	V	length	D	J	CDR3	DNA
many	TRBV28	14	TRBD1	TRBJ2-7	CASSLGDRVYEQYF	TGTGCCAGCAGTTTAGGGGACAGGGTCTACGAGCAGTACTTC
few	TRBV10-1	14	-	TRBJ2-1	CASSDAGMSNEQFF	TGCGCCAGCAGTGACGCGGGAATGTCCAATGAGCAGTTCTTC
few	TRBV7-9	14	TRBD1	TRBJ1-2	CASSPRRDSYGYTF	TGTGCCAGCAGCCCCCGACGGGACAGCTATGGCTACACCTTC
-	TRBV28	13	TRBD2	TRBJ2-1	CATVAGLYNEQFF	TGTGCCACTGTAGCGGGGCTATACAATGAGCAGTTCTTC
-	TRBV20-1	18	TRBD2	TRBJ2-1	CSAKGRAGGPRSYNEQFF	TGCAGTGCTAAAGGGCGAGCGGGAGGACCGAGGTCCTACAATGAGCAGTTCTTC
many	TRBV7-9	14	-	TRBJ2-5	CASTAKGYQETQYF	TGTGCCAGCACCGCGAAAGGGTACCAAGAGACCCAGTACTTC
many	TRBV27	16	TRBD2	TRBJ2-1	CASRTGSLAGVNEQFF	TGTGCCAGCAGAACGGGGTCGCTAGCGGGAGTAAATGAGCAGTTCTTC
many	TRBV7-9	13	-	TRBJ2-5	CASSLWAEETQYF	TGTGCCAGCAGCTTATGGGCGGAAGAGACCCAGTACTTC
many	TRBV5-1	14	-	TRBJ1-2	CASSSGRESGGYTF	TGCGCCAGCAGCTCGGGTCGGGAGTCGGGCGGCTACACCTTC
-	TRBV19	15	TRBD1	TRBJ2-1	CASSMPGTDYNEQLF	TGTGCCAGTAGTATGCCCGGGACAGATTACAATGAGCAGCTCTTC
many	TRBV12-3/TRBV12-4	17	TRBD1	TRBJ1-3	CASSSRQGEDSGNTIYF	TGTGCCAGCAGTTCAAGACAGGGGGAAGACTCTGGAAACACCATATATTTT
few	TRBV19	14	-	TRBJ2-1	CASSMARDINEQFF	TGTGCCAGTAGTATGGCCCGGGACATCAATGAGCAGTTCTTC
many	TRBV4-3	13	-	TRBJ2-1	CASSQTPRDEQFF	TGCGCCAGCAGCCAAACGCCCAGGGATGAGCAGTTCTTC
many	TRBV7-7	14	-	TRBJ2-5	CASSLGGDKETQYF	TGTGCTAGCAGCTTAGGCGGCGATAAAGAGACCCAGTACTTC
many	TRBV3-1	16	-	TRBJ1-5	CASTSGVGQGNQPQHF	TGTGCCAGCACCTCAGGGGTAGGGCAAGGCAATCAGCCCCAGCATTTT
many	TRBV20-1	12	-	TRBJ1-2	CSQVPGPQGYTF	TGCAGTCAGGTCCCGGGACCACAGGGCTACACCTTC
few	TRBV18	14	-	TRBJ1-2	CASTLDMGVGGYTF	TGTGCCAGCACTTTGGACATGGGAGTAGGAGGCTACACCTTC
many	TRBV30	13	TRBD2	TRBJ2-1	CASRLAIENEQFF	TGTGCCTCTCGACTAGCGATTGAGAATGAGCAGTTCTTC
many	TRBV15	12	-	TRBJ2-7	CATSRLPGEQYF	TGTGCCACCAGCAGGTTGCCGGGGGAGCAGTACTTC
-	TRBV5-5	12	-	TRBJ2-7	CASSRDRWERYF	TGTGCCAGCAGCAGGGACCGATGGGAGCGGTACTTC
-	TRBV12-3/TRBV12-4	16	-	TRBJ2-5	CASNRLSQSAQETQYF	TGTGCCAGCAACCGACTAAGCCAAAGCGCCCAAGAGACCCAGTACTTC
-	TRBV7-8	13	-	TRBJ1-1	CASSLSGRTEAFF	TGTGCCAGCAGCTTATCAGGGCGCACTGAAGCTTTCTTT